A selection of T cell receptor beta chains follows, all from one sample in a study of PD-L1 blockade in urothelial cancer. The method was immunoSEQ multiplex PCR; TCRdb's version includes in-frame clones alone and lacks a portion of them. The sample holds 66,000 or so clones, roughly 90% seen once. Source: PBMCs, taken around atezolizumab (anti-PD-L1) treatment. All receptors derive from a man in his 60s with urothelial cancer. Each CDR3 is given with its conserved first and last residue. The D gene is left open where the match is weak. Clone size is not always given. Where it is, it says once, few, many or a class for expanded clones.

J	length	D	size	V	DNA	CDR3
TRBJ1-1	13	-	-	TRBV7-6	TGTGCCAGCAGCAGGGGACTCGGCACTGAAGCTTTCTTT	CASSRGLGTEAFF
TRBJ2-5	16	-	-	TRBV9	TGTGCCAGCAGCGTATTGGGGACATCGGTAGGAGAGACCCAGTACTTC	CASSVLGTSVGETQYF
TRBJ2-3	14	-	-	TRBV29-1	TGCAGCGTTGGGGAGGGCGGGGGCGCCGTTACGCAGTATTTT	CSVGEGGGAVTQYF
TRBJ1-1	15	TRBD1	few	TRBV5-5	TGTGCCAGCAACACCGGGACAGGGTTGTACACTGAAGCTTTCTTT	CASNTGTGLYTEAFF
TRBJ2-2	15	TRBD2	-	TRBV5-1	TGCGCCAGCAGCTTGCAACTAGCGGGAACCGGGGAGCTGTTTTTT	CASSLQLAGTGELFF
TRBJ2-2	17	TRBD1	-	TRBV9	TGTGCCAGCAGCGTAGAGCGGGACAGGGAGAACACCGGGGAGCTGTTTTTT	CASSVERDRENTGELFF
TRBJ2-5	19	TRBD1	-	TRBV28	TGTGCCAGCAGTCTTCTCCGGGACAGGGGGCGTAGGTTTTCCGGGACCCAGTACTTC	CASSLLRDRGRRFSGTQYF
TRBJ2-7	16	TRBD1	once	TRBV28	TGTGCCAGCAAGCCCCAGGGGACAGGGATCTCCTACGAGCAGTACTTC	CASKPQGTGISYEQYF
TRBJ2-3	17	TRBD2	-	TRBV7-3	TGTGCCAGCAGCTTAGGCGGCAGCGGGGGAAGCACAGATACGCAGTATTTT	CASSLGGSGGSTDTQYF
TRBJ1-4	13	TRBD1	-	TRBV30	TGTGCCTGGAACAGGGGGCAACGAGAAAAACTGTTTTTT	CAWNRGQREKLFF
TRBJ2-1	14	-	-	TRBV6-1	TGTGCCAGCAGTCGGGATAGTTCCTACAATGAGCAGTTCTTC	CASSRDSSYNEQFF
TRBJ2-7	13	TRBD2	-	TRBV19	TGTGCCAGTAGTACTTCTAGCGGGAGTCAGCAGTACTTC	CASSTSSGSQQYF
TRBJ2-7	12	-	-	TRBV9	TGTGCCAGCAGCGTAGCGGAGAGCGAGCAGTACTTC	CASSVAESEQYF
TRBJ2-1	16	TRBD2	once	TRBV25-1	TGTGCCAGCAGTGAAGGGCTAGCGGGTTCCTACAATGAGCAGTTCTTC	CASSEGLAGSYNEQFF
TRBJ2-5	15	TRBD2	-	TRBV2	TGTGCCAGCAGTGTTGCGGGGGGGCCGCTGGAGACCCAGTACTTC	CASSVAGGPLETQYF
TRBJ2-5	17	-	-	TRBV10-3	TGTGCCATCAGTGAGTCGTACCCTAGGCTAGGCGCGGAGACCCAGTACTTC	CAISESYPRLGAETQYF
TRBJ1-4	18	-	-	TRBV6-1	TGTGCCAGCAGTGCCGGGGACACATCCATAACAACTAATGAAAAACTGTTTTTT	CASSAGDTSITTNEKLFF
TRBJ2-5	14	TRBD1	-	TRBV4-1	TGCGCCAGCAGCGGACGACAGGGTGGCGTGACCCAGTACTTC	CASSGRQGGVTQYF
TRBJ2-7	15	TRBD1	-	TRBV29-1	TGCAGCGTTGAAGACTCAGGGACAGGGGGCGGCGAGCAGTACTTC	CSVEDSGTGGGEQYF
TRBJ1-6	18	-	once	TRBV7-9	TGTGCCAGCAGCTCAAATACTGGCAGGCTGCTTCCAAATTCACCCCTCCACTTT	CASSSNTGRLLPNSPLHF
TRBJ1-5	14	TRBD1	-	TRBV2	TGTGCCAGCCGACAGGGCGGAAGCAATCAGCCCCAGCATTTT	CASRQGGSNQPQHF
TRBJ1-2	15	-	once	TRBV18	TGTGCCAGCTCCCAAGAGCAGGGCGTGAGCTATGGCTACACCTTC	CASSQEQGVSYGYTF
TRBJ2-7	14	-	-	TRBV5-6	TGTGCCAGCAGCCTACGGTCGCGCGTAGACGAGCAGTACTTC	CASSLRSRVDEQYF
TRBJ2-7	16	-	-	TRBV4-1	TGCGCCAGCAGCCAAGGTCGACTCCCTAGCTCCTACGAGCAGTACTTC	CASSQGRLPSSYEQYF
TRBJ2-7	14	-	-	TRBV11-3	TGTGCCAGCAGCTTAGATAGCAGCCCTCGAGCGCAGTACTTC	CASSLDSSPRAQYF
TRBJ2-7	17	-	once	TRBV5-1	TGCGCCAGCAGCTTGGATCCGGTCAGGGCCAACAAATACGAGCAGTACTTC	CASSLDPVRANKYEQYF
TRBJ1-6	15	TRBD1	-	TRBV18	TGTGCCAGCTCATTCGGACAGGGGATGGGTTCACCCCTCCACTTT	CASSFGQGMGSPLHF
TRBJ2-5	15	-	-	TRBV2	TGTGCCAGCAGTGAATCTAGGGGATTCGGGGAGACCCAGTACTTC	CASSESRGFGETQYF
TRBJ2-7	14	TRBD2	few	TRBV2	TGTGCCAGCTCTGGGACTAGCGCCTCCTACGAGCAGTACTTC	CASSGTSASYEQYF
TRBJ2-1	15	TRBD2	once	TRBV27	TGTGCCAGCACTTGGATGGGACTAGGGGGCAATGAGCAGTTCTTC	CASTWMGLGGNEQFF
TRBJ2-3	18	TRBD2	-	TRBV10-3	TGTGCCATCAGGGTCTCACGCGGCGGGGGGTTAAACACAGATACGCAGTATTTT	CAIRVSRGGGLNTDTQYF
TRBJ2-7	15	-	-	TRBV4-2	TGTGCCAGCAGCCAGAGCCGGGACACCCACTACGAGCAGTACTTC	CASSQSRDTHYEQYF
TRBJ2-1	17	-	-	TRBV15	TGTGCCACCAGCAGAGAAGTTTCGGGAACCTCCTACAATGAGCAGTTCTTC	CATSREVSGTSYNEQFF
TRBJ1-1	16	TRBD1	-	TRBV6-5	TGTGCCAGCAGTTACCAGACAGGGGCGCGGTTCGCTGAAGCTTTCTTT	CASSYQTGARFAEAFF
TRBJ2-1	12	TRBD2	-	TRBV5-1	TGCGCCAGCAGCTTGTCAGCGGGAGGCAAGTTCTTC	CASSLSAGGKFF
TRBJ2-1	13	TRBD2	-	TRBV5-5	TGTGCCAGCAGCAATACTAGCGGGAGGGGAGGCGTCTTC	CASSNTSGRGGVF
TRBJ1-1	15	-	few	TRBV28	TGTGCCAGCAGCTCAAATACAGGGCTGAACACTGAAGCTTTCTTT	CASSSNTGLNTEAFF
TRBJ2-3	15	-	-	TRBV6-5	TGTGCCAGCAGTTATGGGGGGGCCTACACAGATACGCAGTATTTT	CASSYGGAYTDTQYF
TRBJ1-3	16	-	-	TRBV27	TGTGCCAGCAGTCCTTTAGCAGGGGCTTGGGGAAACACCATATATTTT	CASSPLAGAWGNTIYF
TRBJ2-3	13	-	-	TRBV6-5	TGTGCCAGCGGGCGGGGTTTCACAGATACGCAGTATTTT	CASGRGFTDTQYF
TRBJ2-2	13	-	-	TRBV6-1	TGTGCCAGCCCCCGGGATCGCACCGGGGAGCTGTTTTTT	CASPRDRTGELFF
TRBJ1-1	14	-	-	TRBV5-1	TGCGCCAGCAGCGCGGACAGAGGCTACACTGAAGCTTTCTTT	CASSADRGYTEAFF
TRBJ2-2	15	-	-	TRBV11-3	TGTGCCAGCAGCTTATCAGGGGCCTGGCCCGGGGAGCTGTTTTTT	CASSLSGAWPGELFF
TRBJ1-2	13	TRBD1	few	TRBV10-1	TGCGCCAGCAGCCGGGACAGCCGGGGTGGCTACACCTTC	CASSRDSRGGYTF
TRBJ1-1	17	TRBD1	-	TRBV19	TGTGCCAGTAGTATAACCGGGACAGGGGCCATGAACACTGAAGCTTTCTTT	CASSITGTGAMNTEAFF
TRBJ1-2	12	-	-	TRBV30	TGTGCCTGGAGTACAGCTTACTATGGCTACACCTTC	CAWSTAYYGYTF
TRBJ1-2	14	-	-	TRBV5-6	TGTGCCAGCAGCTTGGGGCGGGGGACCTATGGCTACACCTTC	CASSLGRGTYGYTF
TRBJ2-3	17	-	-	TRBV4-1	TGCGCCAGCAGCCAGTGGGGTCAGGGGGGAGGCACAGATACGCAGTATTTT	CASSQWGQGGGTDTQYF
TRBJ1-4	15	TRBD1	-	TRBV7-6	TGTGCCAGCAGCTTAGAGGCAGGGGGTGTTCAGAGCCCGTTTTTT	CASSLEAGGVQSPFF
TRBJ1-4	16	TRBD1	-	TRBV18	TGTGCCAGCTCACCATGGACAGGGGGAACTAATGAAAAACTGTTTTTT	CASSPWTGGTNEKLFF